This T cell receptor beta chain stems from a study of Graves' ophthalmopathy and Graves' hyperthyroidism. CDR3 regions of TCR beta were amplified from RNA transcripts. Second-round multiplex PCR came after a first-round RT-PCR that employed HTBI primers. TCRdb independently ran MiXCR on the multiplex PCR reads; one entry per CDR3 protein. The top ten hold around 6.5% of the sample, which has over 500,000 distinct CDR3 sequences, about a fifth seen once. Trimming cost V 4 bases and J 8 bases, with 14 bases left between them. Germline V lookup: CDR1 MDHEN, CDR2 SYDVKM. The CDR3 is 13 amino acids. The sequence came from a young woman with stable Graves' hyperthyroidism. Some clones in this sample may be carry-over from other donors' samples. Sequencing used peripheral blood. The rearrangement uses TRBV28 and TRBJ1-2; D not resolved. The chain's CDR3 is CASSSYGRYGYTF. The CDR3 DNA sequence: TGTGCCAGCAGTTCGTACGGACGATACGGCTACACCTTC.